The 15 T cell receptor beta chains below come from one sample, sequenced in a study of blood T cell repertoires in COVID-19. This table comes from immunoSEQ multiplex PCR, and its TCRdb copy is limited to in-frame clones, with some not included. The data hold about 160,000 clones, with about 88% observed a single time. Sequenced material: peripheral blood. These receptors originate from a middle-aged man with acute or convalescent COVID-19.

This clone has more than one count but fewer than ten. This chain uses TRBV28 with TRBJ1-1; D is unclear. Germline-derived CDR1 and CDR2 are MDHEN and SYDVKM. V was cut by 4 bases and J by 5 bases, with 11 bases left in between. The CDR3 consists of 13 residues. CDR3 bases: TGTGCCAGCAGTTCCCACGCGGGGACTGAAGCTTTCTTT. Its translation: CASSSHAGTEAFF. The complete variable domain, with remaining parts taken from reference TRBV28 and TRBJ1-1, reads DVKVTQSSRYLVKRTGEKVFLECVQDMDHENMFWYRQDPGLGLRLIYFSYDVKMKEKGDIPEGYSVSREKKERFSLILESASTNQTSMYLCASSSHAGTEAFFGQGTRLTVV.

The chain recombines TRBV27 with TRBJ2-3; 8 nucleotides line up with TRBD2. J gave up 6 bases and V 3 bases, and 5 bases lay outside the gene matches. The CDR3 consists of 14 residues. The germline gives CDR1 MNHEY, CDR2 SMNVEV (reference sequence). In nucleotides, the CDR3 is TGTGCCAGCAGTTTTGGCGGGGGGCGTGATACGCAGTATTTT. Its translation: CASSFGGGRDTQYF.

The gene calls are TRBV19 and TRBJ1-5, with a tentative D call TRBD1 (5 bases). V lost 5 bases, J lost 1 base, and 12 bases lay in between. The CDR3 extends over 15 amino acids. The germline gives CDR1 LNHDA, CDR2 SQIVND (reference sequence). The CDR3 here is CASSQGLASNQPQHF. In DNA form, the CDR3 reads TGTGCCAGTAGTCAGGGTCTCGCCAGCAATCAGCCCCAGCATTTT. Combining the CDR3 with reference TRBV19 and TRBJ1-5 gives the whole variable domain DGGITQSPKYLFRKEGQNVTLSCEQNLNHDAMYWYRQDPGQGLRLIYYSQIVNDFQKGDIAEGYSVSREKKESFPLTVTSAQKNPTAFYLCASSQGLASNQPQHFGDGTRLSIL.

Of note for this clone: This sample also contains other DNA sequences that code for the same CDR3. The V gene is TRBV29-1, the J gene TRBJ1-1, with a possible D match to TRBD1 (6 bases). Looked up from germline, CDR1 is SQVTM and CDR2 is ANQGSEA. CDR3 length equals 12 residues. Trimming took off 5 bases at V and 1 base at J, with 8 bases between the two ends. The CDR3 bases are TGCAGCGTTAACAGGGCGAACACTGAAGCTTTCTTT. Residues: CSVNRANTEAFF. Drawing the rest from reference TRBV29-1 and TRBJ1-1, the complete variable domain is SAVISQKPSRDICQRGTSLTIQCQVDSQVTMMFWYRQQPGQSLTLIATANQGSEATYESGFVIDKFPISRPNLTFSTLTVSNMSPEDSSIYLCSVNRANTEAFFGQGTRLTVV.

The CDR3 DNA reads TGTGCCAGCAGCTTATGGAGCGGGGGGACAATACTGGAGCAGTACTTC. Translating gives CASSLWSGGTILEQYF. V and J are TRBV7-9 and TRBJ2-7, with 9 nucleotides matching TRBD2. CDR1 is SEHNR, CDR2 FQNEAQ, per germline (reference sequence). The length of the CDR3 is 16 residues. Germline trimming cut 2 bases from V and 7 bases from J; bases unmatched to any gene: 12.

The chain has TRBV4-1 and TRBJ1-4, with 8 positions matching TRBD1. V dropped 0 bases and J dropped 6; count of bases not matched to a gene: 6. The germline gives CDR1 MGHRA, CDR2 YSYEKL. The CDR3 totals 16 residues. The CDR3, as DNA: TGCGCCAGCAGCCAAGATACCCAGGGGGCTTATGAAAAACTGTTTTTT. Amino acids: CASSQDTQGAYEKLFF.

V is TRBV20-1 and J is TRBJ2-4, with 9 positions matching TRBD2. The CDR3 runs 14 residues. J was trimmed by 10 bases and V by 3 bases; bases with no gene match: 10. Germline V CDR1 and CDR2: DFQATT, SNEGSKA (reference sequence). The CDR3 is CSASAGGGAWIQYF. The DNA of the CDR3 is TGCAGTGCTAGTGCTGGCGGGGGGGCGTGGATTCAGTACTTC.

This clone appeared a single time. The chain couples TRBV3-1 (or the pseudogene TRBV3-2) to TRBJ1-3; 8 bases are shared with TRBD1. CDR1 is LGHDT and CDR2 is YNNKEL in the germline V gene (reference sequence). This CDR3 is built from 13 residues. J gave up 9 bases and V 3 bases, and 4 bases lay outside the gene matches. CDR3 bases: TGTGCCAGCAGCCATAGACAGGGGAGCACCATATATTTT. It codes for CASSHRQGSTIYF.

This CDR3 reads CASSKTGARNQPQHF. The CDR3 bases are TGTGCCAGCAGTAAGACAGGGGCTCGTAATCAGCCCCAGCATTTT. The chain couples TRBV6-2 or TRBV6-3 to TRBJ1-5, with 8 bases matching TRBD1. This CDR3 comprises 15 residues. J gave up 4 bases and V 5 bases, and 7 bases lay outside the gene matches. Germline CDR1 is MNHEY and CDR2 is SVGEGT.

The J gene is TRBJ1-1, the V gene TRBV6-5; D not resolved. Germline CDR1 is MNHEY and CDR2 is SVGAGI. This CDR3 comprises 13 residues. V was shortened by 7 bases and J by 3 bases, with 12 bases between the two germline ends. This chain's CDR3 is CASIASGYTEAFF. The DNA of the CDR3 is TGTGCCAGCATTGCAAGCGGGTACACTGAAGCTTTCTTT.

The chain carries TRBV6-6 and TRBJ2-2; D is uncertain. Germline V gene lookup returns CDR1 MNHNY and CDR2 SVGAGI (reference sequence). V was cut by 6 bases and J by 4 bases, with 12 bases left in between. The CDR3 contains 14 residues. The CDR3 bases are TGTGCCAGCAGAGCGCCCTCGGCCACCGGGGAGCTGTTTTTT. Translation gives CASRAPSATGELFF.

The chain has TRBV11-2 and TRBJ2-5; D is undetermined. V gave up 6 bases and J gave up 4 bases, with 15 bases separating them. CDR1 SGHAT and CDR2 FQNNGV come from the germline V gene. The CDR3 runs to 14 residues. The CDR3, as DNA: TGTGCCAGCAGGGGCCCTGGGTATGGAGAGACCCAGTACTTC. Translating it yields CASRGPGYGETQYF.

The gene calls are TRBV18 and TRBJ1-3; TRBD1 might be the D (5 bases). Looked up from germline, CDR1 is KGHSH and CDR2 is LQKENI. The CDR3 length is 15 residues. The V end lost 3 bases, the J end lost 1 base, and 10 bases lay between the germline ends. CDR3 region: CASSPSRESGNTIYF. CDR3 nucleotides: TGTGCCAGCTCACCGAGCAGGGAATCTGGAAACACCATATATTTT.

A single count supports this clone. The chain carries TRBV30 and TRBJ2-7, with D perhaps matching TRBD2 (5 bases). Trimming removed 0 bases at V and 2 bases at J, with 8 bases between. There are 13 residues in the CDR3. The germline V gene has CDR1 GTSNPN and CDR2 SVGIG (reference sequence). DNA of the CDR3: TGTGCCTGGAGTGTACGGGGTCCCTACGAGCAGTACTTC. It encodes CAWSVRGPYEQYF.

The chain has TRBV14 and TRBJ2-2; the D gene is possibly TRBD2 (5 bases). Trimming took off 1 base at V and 4 bases at J, with 7 bases between the two ends. The CDR3 has 14 amino acids. Germline CDR1 reads SGHDN; CDR2 reads FVKESK. In nucleotides, the CDR3 is TGTGCCAGCAGCCAAGTTCGGGGCACCGGGGAGCTGTTTTTT. Its translation: CASSQVRGTGELFF. Drawing the rest from reference TRBV14 and TRBJ2-2, the complete variable domain is EAGVTQFPSHSVIEKGQTVTLRCDPISGHDNLYWYRRVMGKEIKFLLHFVKESKQDESGMPNNRFLAERTGGTYSTLKVQPAELEDSGVYFCASSQVRGTGELFFGEGSRLTVL.